This T cell receptor beta chain was identified during a study of cytomegalovirus exposure and HLA in healthy donors. The PCR made use of 60 Vbeta and 13 Jbeta primers. Repertoires were generated with immunoSEQ multiplex PCR, while TCRdb's copy carries only in-frame clones and drops some. This sample has 200,000 or so clones, with roughly 80% found just once. To note about this clone: Its antigen is not identified.

General study points: Presence/absence analysis assumed near-uniform sequencing depth across donors. Cytomegalovirus-associated TCR beta chains were listed, numbering some 150. Follow-up analysis found HLA locus-dependent TCR association rates, highest for DRB1 and lowest for HLA-C.

Germline lookup yields CDR1 MNHNY and CDR2 SVGAGI (reference sequence). The V end lost 6 bases, the J end lost 4 bases, and 10 bases lay between the germline ends. The CDR3 totals 12 residues. The J gene is TRBJ2-7, the V gene TRBV6-6; no clear D. Sequenced: PBMCs. This sequence originates from a woman between 50 and 59 years old in good health and CMV-seropositive. The CDR3 protein is CASSISLYEQYF. CDR3 DNA: TGTGCCAGCAGCATTAGCCTATACGAGCAGTACTTC.